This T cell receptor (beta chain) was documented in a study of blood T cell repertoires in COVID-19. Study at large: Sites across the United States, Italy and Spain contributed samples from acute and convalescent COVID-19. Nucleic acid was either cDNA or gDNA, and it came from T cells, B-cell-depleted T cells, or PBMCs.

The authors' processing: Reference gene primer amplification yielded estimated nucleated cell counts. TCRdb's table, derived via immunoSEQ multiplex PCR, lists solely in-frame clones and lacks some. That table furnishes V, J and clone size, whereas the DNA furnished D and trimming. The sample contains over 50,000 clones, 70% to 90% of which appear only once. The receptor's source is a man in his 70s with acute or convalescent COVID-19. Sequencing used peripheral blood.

The CDR3 loop is CASRPGLAGEWEQFF. The CDR3 nucleotides read TGTGCCAGCAGGCCGGGACTAGCGGGGGAGTGGGAGCAGTTCTTC. The V call is TRBV6-5, the J call TRBJ2-1, with 14 bases matching TRBD2. The CDR3 consists of 15 residues. Germline values: CDR1 MNHEY, CDR2 SVGAGI. The J segment lost 10 bases and the V segment lost 6 bases, leaving 8 bases of the junction unmatched.